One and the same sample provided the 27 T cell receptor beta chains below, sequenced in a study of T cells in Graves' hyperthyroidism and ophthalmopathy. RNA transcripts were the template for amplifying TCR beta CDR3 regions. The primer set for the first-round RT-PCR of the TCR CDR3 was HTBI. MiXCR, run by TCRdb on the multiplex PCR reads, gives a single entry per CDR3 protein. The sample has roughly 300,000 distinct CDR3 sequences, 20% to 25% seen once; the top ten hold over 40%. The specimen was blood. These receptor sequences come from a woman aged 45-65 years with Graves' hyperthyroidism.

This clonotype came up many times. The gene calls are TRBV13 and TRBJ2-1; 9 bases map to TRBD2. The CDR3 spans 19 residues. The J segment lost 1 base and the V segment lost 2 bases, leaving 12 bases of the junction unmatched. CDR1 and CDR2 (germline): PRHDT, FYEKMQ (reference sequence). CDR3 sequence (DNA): TGTGCCAGCAGCTTATCCCTCGGGGATAGCGGGGGATCCTACAATGAGCAGTTCTTC. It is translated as CASSLSLGDSGGSYNEQFF.

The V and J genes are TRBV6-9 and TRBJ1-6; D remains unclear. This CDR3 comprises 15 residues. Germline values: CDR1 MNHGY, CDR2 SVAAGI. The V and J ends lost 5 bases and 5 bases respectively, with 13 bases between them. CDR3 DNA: TGTGCCAGCAGTAATCCTCACGGAGATAATTCACCCCTCCACTTT. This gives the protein CASSNPHGDNSPLHF.

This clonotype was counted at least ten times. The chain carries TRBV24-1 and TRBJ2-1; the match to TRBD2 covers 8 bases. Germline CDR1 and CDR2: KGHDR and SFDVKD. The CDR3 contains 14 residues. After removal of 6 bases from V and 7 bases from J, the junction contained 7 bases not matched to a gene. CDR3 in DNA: TGTGCCACCAGTTTAAGCGGGGGCCTTAATGAGCAGTTCTTC. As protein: CATSLSGGLNEQFF.

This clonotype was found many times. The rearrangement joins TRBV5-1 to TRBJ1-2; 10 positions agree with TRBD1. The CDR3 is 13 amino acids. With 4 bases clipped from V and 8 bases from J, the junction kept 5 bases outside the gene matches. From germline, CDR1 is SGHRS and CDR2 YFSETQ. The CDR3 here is CASSLDRGQGYTF. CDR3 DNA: TGCGCCAGCAGCCTCGACAGGGGGCAAGGCTACACCTTC. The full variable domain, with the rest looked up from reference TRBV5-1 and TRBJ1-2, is KAGVTQTPRYLIKTRGQQVTLSCSPISGHRSVSWYQQTPGQGLQFLFEYFSETQRNKGNFPGRFSGRQFSNSRSEMNVSTLELGDSALYLCASSLDRGQGYTFGSGTRLTVV.

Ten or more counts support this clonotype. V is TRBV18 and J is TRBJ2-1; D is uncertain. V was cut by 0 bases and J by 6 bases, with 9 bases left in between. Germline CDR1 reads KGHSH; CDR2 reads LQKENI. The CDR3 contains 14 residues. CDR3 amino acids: CASSPPSSPNEQFF. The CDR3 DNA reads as TGTGCCAGCTCACCACCGTCCTCGCCCAATGAGCAGTTCTTC.

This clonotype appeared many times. CDR3 in DNA: TGCAGTGTCTCCGGGTTCTCCTACGAGCAGTACTTC. It specifies CSVSGFSYEQYF. The J gene is TRBJ2-7, the V gene TRBV20-1; D is unclear. Trimming removed 7 bases at V and 0 bases at J, with 10 bases between. This CDR3 region has 12 residues. The V gene's germline CDR1 is DFQATT and CDR2 SNEGSKA (reference sequence).

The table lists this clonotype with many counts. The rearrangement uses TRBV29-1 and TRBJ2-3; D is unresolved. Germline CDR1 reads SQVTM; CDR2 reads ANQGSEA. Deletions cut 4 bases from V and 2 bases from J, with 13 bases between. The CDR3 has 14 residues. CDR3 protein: CSVATSWDTDTQYF. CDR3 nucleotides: TGCAGCGTTGCCACCTCTTGGGACACAGATACGCAGTATTTT.

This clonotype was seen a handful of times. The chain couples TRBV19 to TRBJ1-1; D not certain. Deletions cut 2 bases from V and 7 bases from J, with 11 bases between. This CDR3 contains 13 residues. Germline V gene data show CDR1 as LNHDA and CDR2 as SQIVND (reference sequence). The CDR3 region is CASSISPKNEAFF. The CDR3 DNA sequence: TGTGCCAGTAGTATATCTCCCAAGAATGAAGCTTTCTTT.

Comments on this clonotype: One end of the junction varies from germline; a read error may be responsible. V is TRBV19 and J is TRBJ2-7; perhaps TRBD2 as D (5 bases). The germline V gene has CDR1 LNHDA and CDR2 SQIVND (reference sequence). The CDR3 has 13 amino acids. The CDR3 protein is CASGISEGYEQYF. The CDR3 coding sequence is TGTGCCAGTGGTATAAGCGAGGGCTACGAGCAGTACTTC.

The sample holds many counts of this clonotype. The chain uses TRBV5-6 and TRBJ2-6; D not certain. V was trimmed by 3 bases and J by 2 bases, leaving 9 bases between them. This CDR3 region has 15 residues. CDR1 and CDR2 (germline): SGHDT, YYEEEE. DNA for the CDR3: TGTGCCAGCAGCTCCCCTAGAGCTGGGGCCAACGTCCTGACTTTC. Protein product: CASSSPRAGANVLTF.

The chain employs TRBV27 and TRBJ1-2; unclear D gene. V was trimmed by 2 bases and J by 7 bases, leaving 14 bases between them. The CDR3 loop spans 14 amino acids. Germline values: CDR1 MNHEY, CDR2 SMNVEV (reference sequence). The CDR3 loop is CASSLEGSTGGYTF. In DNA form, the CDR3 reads TGTGCCAGCAGTTTAGAGGGCAGTACGGGTGGCTACACCTTC.

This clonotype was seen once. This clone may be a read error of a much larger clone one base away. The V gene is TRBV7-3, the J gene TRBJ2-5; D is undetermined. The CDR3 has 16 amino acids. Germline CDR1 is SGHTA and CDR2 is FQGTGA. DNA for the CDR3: TGTGCCAGCAGCTTCCCGGGCCTTGGGATCCAAGAGGCCCAGTACTTC. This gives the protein CASSFPGLGIQEAQYF.

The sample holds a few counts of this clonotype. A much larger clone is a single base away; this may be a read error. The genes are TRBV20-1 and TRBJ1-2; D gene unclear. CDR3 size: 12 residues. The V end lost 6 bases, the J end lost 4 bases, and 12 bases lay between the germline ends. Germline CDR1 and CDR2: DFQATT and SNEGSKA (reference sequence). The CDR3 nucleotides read TGCAGTGCCCGAGAGTCTAGCTATGGCTACACCTTC. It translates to CSARESSYGYTF.

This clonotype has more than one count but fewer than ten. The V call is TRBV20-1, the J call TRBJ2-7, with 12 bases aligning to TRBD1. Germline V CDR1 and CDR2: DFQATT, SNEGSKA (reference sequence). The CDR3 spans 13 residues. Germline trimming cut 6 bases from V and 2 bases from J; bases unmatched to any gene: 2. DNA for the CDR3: TGCAGTGCCGGGACAGGGGGCCCCTACGAGCAGTACTTC. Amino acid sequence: CSAGTGGPYEQYF.

The DNA of the CDR3 is TGCGCCAGCAGCTTGGTAATGGGGGAAAACACTGAAGCTTTCTTT. This codes for CASSLVMGENTEAFF. V and J are TRBV5-1 and TRBJ1-1; a weak D match, TRBD1 (5 bases). CDR1 and CDR2 (germline): SGHRS, YFSETQ. This CDR3 has 15 residues. V was cut by 0 bases and J by 2 bases, with 11 bases left in between.

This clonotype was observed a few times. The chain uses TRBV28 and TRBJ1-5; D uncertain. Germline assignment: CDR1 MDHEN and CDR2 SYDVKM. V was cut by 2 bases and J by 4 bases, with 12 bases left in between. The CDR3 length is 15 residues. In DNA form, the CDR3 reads TGTGCCAGCAGTTTAGGCCGGGTTCTTAATCAGCCCCAGCATTTT. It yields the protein CASSLGRVLNQPQHF. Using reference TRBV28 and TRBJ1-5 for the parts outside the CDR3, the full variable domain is DVKVTQSSRYLVKRTGEKVFLECVQDMDHENMFWYRQDPGLGLRLIYFSYDVKMKEKGDIPEGYSVSREKKERFSLILESASTNQTSMYLCASSLGRVLNQPQHFGDGTRLSIL.

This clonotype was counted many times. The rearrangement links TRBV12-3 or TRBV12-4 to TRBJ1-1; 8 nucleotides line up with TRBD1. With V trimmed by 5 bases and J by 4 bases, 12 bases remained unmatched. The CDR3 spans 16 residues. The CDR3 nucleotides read TGTGCCAGCAGTATTAGACAGGGGTGGCAGAGCACTGAAGCTTTCTTT. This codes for CASSIRQGWQSTEAFF.

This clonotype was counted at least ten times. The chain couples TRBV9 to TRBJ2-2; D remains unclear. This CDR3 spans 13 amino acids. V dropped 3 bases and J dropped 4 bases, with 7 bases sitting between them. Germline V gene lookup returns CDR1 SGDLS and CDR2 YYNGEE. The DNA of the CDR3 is TGTGCCAGCAGCGCAGACGGCACCGGGGAGCTGTTTTTT. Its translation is CASSADGTGELFF.

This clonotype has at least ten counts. The CDR3 DNA sequence: TGTGCCACCAGCGATCCTTTTGCCGCGAACACCGGGGAGCTGTTTTTT. Residues: CATSDPFAANTGELFF. The chain employs TRBV24-1 and TRBJ2-2; D unclear. The germline gives CDR1 KGHDR, CDR2 SFDVKD. V was pared by 7 bases and J by 0 bases, with 14 bases between. The CDR3 consists of 16 residues.

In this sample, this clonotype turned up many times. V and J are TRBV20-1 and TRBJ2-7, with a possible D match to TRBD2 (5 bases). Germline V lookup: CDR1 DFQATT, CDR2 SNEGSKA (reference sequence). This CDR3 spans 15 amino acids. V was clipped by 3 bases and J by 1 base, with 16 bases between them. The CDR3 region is CSASGRGGNSYEQYF. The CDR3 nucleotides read TGCAGTGCTAGTGGCCGCGGAGGTAATTCCTACGAGCAGTACTTC.

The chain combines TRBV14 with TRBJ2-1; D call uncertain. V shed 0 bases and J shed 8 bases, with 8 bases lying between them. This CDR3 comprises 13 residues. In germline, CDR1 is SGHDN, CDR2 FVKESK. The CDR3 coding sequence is TGTGCCAGCAGCCAAGATAATTGGTATGAGCAGTTCTTC. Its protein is CASSQDNWYEQFF.

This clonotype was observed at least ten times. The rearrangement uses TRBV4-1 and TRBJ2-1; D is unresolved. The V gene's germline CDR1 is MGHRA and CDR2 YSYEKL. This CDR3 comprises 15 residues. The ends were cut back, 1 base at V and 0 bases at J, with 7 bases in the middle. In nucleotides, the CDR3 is TGCGCCAGCAGCCAAGGTACGAGCTCCTACAATGAGCAGTTCTTC. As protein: CASSQGTSSYNEQFF.

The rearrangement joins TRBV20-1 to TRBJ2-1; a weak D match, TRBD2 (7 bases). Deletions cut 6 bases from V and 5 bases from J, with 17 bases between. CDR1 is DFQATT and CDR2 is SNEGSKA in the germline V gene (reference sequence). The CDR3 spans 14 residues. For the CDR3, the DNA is TGCAGTGCCCCCTGGGGGGGCGACCACAATGAGCAGTTCTTC. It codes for CSAPWGGDHNEQFF.

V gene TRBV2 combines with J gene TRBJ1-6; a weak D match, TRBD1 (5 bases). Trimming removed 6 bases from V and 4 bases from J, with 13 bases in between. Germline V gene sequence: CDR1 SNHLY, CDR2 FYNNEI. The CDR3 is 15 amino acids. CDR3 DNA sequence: TGTGCCAGCAGCCCCTCCGGGGGTTATAATTCACCCCTCCACTTT. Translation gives CASSPSGGYNSPLHF.

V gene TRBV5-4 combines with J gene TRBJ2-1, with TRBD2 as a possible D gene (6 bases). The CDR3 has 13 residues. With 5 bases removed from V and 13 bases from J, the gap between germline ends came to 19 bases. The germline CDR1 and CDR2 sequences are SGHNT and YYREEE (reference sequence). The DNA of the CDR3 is TGTGCCAGCAGTTGGGTTTTTAGCGGCGACCAGTTCTTC. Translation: CASSWVFSGDQFF. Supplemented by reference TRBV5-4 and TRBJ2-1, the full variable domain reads ETGVTQSPTHLIKTRGQQVTLRCSSQSGHNTVSWYQQALGQGPQFIFQYYREEENGRGNFPPRFSGLQFPNYSSELNVNALELDDSALYLCASSWVFSGDQFFGPGTRLTVL.

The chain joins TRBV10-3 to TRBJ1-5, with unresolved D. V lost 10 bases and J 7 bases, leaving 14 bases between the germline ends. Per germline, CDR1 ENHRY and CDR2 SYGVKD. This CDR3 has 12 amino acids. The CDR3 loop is CASGQEPQPQHF. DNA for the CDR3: TGTGCCAGCGGGCAGGAGCCCCAGCCCCAGCATTTT.

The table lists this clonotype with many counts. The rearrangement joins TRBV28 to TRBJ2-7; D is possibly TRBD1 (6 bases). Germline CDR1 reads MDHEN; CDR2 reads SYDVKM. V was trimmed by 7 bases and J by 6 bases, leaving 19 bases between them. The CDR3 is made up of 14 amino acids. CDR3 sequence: CASNIQGRSGEQYF. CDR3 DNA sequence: TGTGCCAGCAATATACAGGGACGTTCTGGCGAGCAGTACTTC.